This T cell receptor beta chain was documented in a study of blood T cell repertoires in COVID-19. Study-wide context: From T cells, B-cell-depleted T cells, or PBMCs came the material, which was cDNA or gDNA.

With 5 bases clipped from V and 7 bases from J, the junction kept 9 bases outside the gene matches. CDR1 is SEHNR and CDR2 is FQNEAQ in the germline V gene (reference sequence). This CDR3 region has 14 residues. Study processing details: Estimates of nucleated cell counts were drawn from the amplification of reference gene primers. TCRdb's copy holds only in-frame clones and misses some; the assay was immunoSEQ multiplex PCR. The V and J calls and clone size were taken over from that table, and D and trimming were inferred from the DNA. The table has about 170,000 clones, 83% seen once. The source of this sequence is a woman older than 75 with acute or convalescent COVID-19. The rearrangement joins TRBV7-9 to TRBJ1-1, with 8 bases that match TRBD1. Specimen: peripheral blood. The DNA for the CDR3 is TGTGCCAGCAGCACCGGGACAGGACCTATTGAAGCTTTCTTT. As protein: CASSTGTGPIEAFF.